Listed here are 24 T cell receptor beta chains from one sample, sequenced in a study of cytomegalovirus exposure and HLA in healthy donors. Primers: 60 Vbeta forward and 13 Jbeta reverse. TCRdb's copy holds only in-frame clones and misses some; the assay was immunoSEQ multiplex PCR. The sample carries over 150,000 clones, 75% to 85% recorded once. Material for sequencing was PBMCs. The receptors stem from a boy under 18 in good health and CMV-seronegative.

CDR3 sequence (DNA): TGCGCCAGCAGTGAGTTCATGCGCGCTGAAGCTTTCTTT. This encodes CASSEFMRAEAFF. The rearrangement uses TRBV10-2 and TRBJ1-1; no clear D. Germline CDR1 reads WSHSY; CDR2 reads SAAADI. CDR3 length: 13 residues. V lost 1 base, J lost 6 bases, and 9 bases lay in between.

V gene TRBV27 combines with J gene TRBJ2-7, with 7 bases identical to TRBD2. The CDR3 contains 14 residues. Per germline, CDR1 MNHEY and CDR2 SMNVEV (reference sequence). J gave up 3 bases and V 5 bases, and 7 bases lay outside the gene matches. The DNA for the CDR3 is TGTGCCAGCAGTCGGGGAGCGGGGAGCTACGAGCAGTACTTC. Protein sequence: CASSRGAGSYEQYF.

The rearrangement uses TRBV7-3 and TRBJ2-6; 7 bases are a match to TRBD1. The V gene's germline CDR1 is SGHTA and CDR2 FQGTGA. Germline trimming cut 5 bases from V and 3 bases from J; bases unmatched to any gene: 4. The CDR3 has 15 amino acids. The CDR3 is CASSMTGRGANVLTF. CDR3 bases: TGTGCCAGCAGCATGACAGGGCGTGGGGCCAACGTCCTGACTTTC.

The genes are TRBV7-2 and TRBJ1-5; D call uncertain. In germline, CDR1 is SGHTA, CDR2 FQGNSA. The CDR3 contains 16 residues. The ends were cut back, 5 bases at V and 5 bases at J, with 19 bases in the middle. The CDR3 DNA follows: TGTGCCAGCAGCCCAGCCGGAGGGCAGCTACATCAGCCCCAGCATTTT. This translates into CASSPAGGQLHQPQHF.

The rearrangement joins TRBV7-9 to TRBJ1-1, with a possible D match to TRBD1 (6 bases). Per the germline V gene, CDR1 is SEHNR and CDR2 is FQNEAQ (reference sequence). V was shortened by 3 bases and J by 2 bases, with 10 bases between the two germline ends. This CDR3 is built from 14 residues. The CDR3 region has the DNA TGTGCCAGCAGCTTCAGGGGTGGAAACACTGAAGCTTTCTTT. Protein product: CASSFRGGNTEAFF.

The J gene is TRBJ2-3, the V gene TRBV5-4; TRBD2 aligns across 8 bases. CDR3 length equals 15 residues. V was clipped by 3 bases and J by 6 bases; unmatched bases: 9. Germline assignment: CDR1 SGHNT and CDR2 YYREEE (reference sequence). The DNA of the CDR3 is TGTGCCAGCAGCTCGGCGGGGGGCCATATGGATACGCAGTATTTT. Translation gives CASSSAGGHMDTQYF. Supplemented by reference TRBV5-4 and TRBJ2-3, the full variable domain reads ETGVTQSPTHLIKTRGQQVTLRCSSQSGHNTVSWYQQALGQGPQFIFQYYREEENGRGNFPPRFSGLQFPNYSSELNVNALELDDSALYLCASSSAGGHMDTQYFGPGTRLTVL.

This sequence joins TRBV29-1 and TRBJ1-1; D remains unclear. V was clipped by 6 bases and J by 3 bases, with 17 bases between them. The CDR3 sequence is 14 residues long. Germline assignment: CDR1 SQVTM and CDR2 ANQGSEA. This CDR3 reads CSVRFLGSDTEAFF. As DNA, the CDR3 is TGCAGCGTCCGATTTCTCGGAAGCGACACTGAAGCTTTCTTT.

This clone was seen a handful of times. This chain connects TRBV6-5 to TRBJ2-6; D is ambiguous. The CDR3 runs 15 residues. CDR1 is MNHEY and CDR2 is SVGAGI in the germline V gene. V shed 0 bases and J shed 0 bases, with 3 bases lying between them. CDR3: CASSYSASGANVLTF. The CDR3 DNA is TGTGCCAGCAGTTACTCGGCCTCTGGGGCCAACGTCCTGACTTTC.

The rearrangement uses TRBV2 and TRBJ1-1; 9 bases map to TRBD1. This CDR3 contains 14 residues. V lost 8 bases to trimming and J lost 4 bases; unmatched junction nucleotides: 8. Germline CDR1 SNHLY, CDR2 FYNNEI. Written as DNA, the CDR3 is TGTGCCAGCGTTATCCGGGACAGGGCCACTGAAGCTTTCTTT. Protein: CASVIRDRATEAFF.

The chain uses TRBV10-3 and TRBJ1-2; tentatively, D is TRBD1 (5 bases). Germline-derived CDR1 and CDR2 are ENHRY and SYGVKD. Deletions cut 4 bases from V and 6 bases from J, with 24 bases between. This CDR3 has 17 amino acids. CDR3: CAISGTHPISDIDGYTF. The CDR3 DNA sequence: TGTGCCATCAGTGGCACACACCCTATTTCGGACATTGATGGCTACACCTTC.

The chain combines TRBV9 with TRBJ2-3, with 7 bases aligning to TRBD2. The length of the CDR3 is 15 residues. CDR1 and CDR2 (germline): SGDLS, YYNGEE. Trimming took 4 bases from V and 4 from J; bases not matched to a gene: 9. CDR3 DNA: TGTGCCAGCAGCAGGGGCGGGAGTGTGGCAGATACGCAGTATTTT. Its translation is CASSRGGSVADTQYF.

This chain uses TRBV5-1 with TRBJ2-3; 9 bases align to TRBD1. V shed 4 bases, J shed 4 bases, and the junction held 13 bases outside the gene matches. CDR1 is SGHRS and CDR2 is YFSETQ in the germline V gene. This CDR3 contains 17 residues. CDR3 sequence reads: CASSPQYGRDRADTQYF. For the CDR3, the DNA is TGCGCCAGCAGCCCCCAGTATGGGCGGGACAGGGCAGATACGCAGTATTTT. The whole variable domain, remainder taken from reference TRBV5-1 and TRBJ2-3, is KAGVTQTPRYLIKTRGQQVTLSCSPISGHRSVSWYQQTPGQGLQFLFEYFSETQRNKGNFPGRFSGRQFSNSRSEMNVSTLELGDSALYLCASSPQYGRDRADTQYFGPGTRLTVL.

This clone was detected only a few times. The chain uses TRBV7-8 and TRBJ2-1; D possibly corresponds to TRBD2 (6 bases). Germline CDR1 SGHVS, CDR2 FQNEAQ. V was clipped by 1 base and J by 10 bases, with 11 bases between them. This CDR3 spans 13 amino acids. CDR3 DNA: TGTGCCAGCAGCTTAGTATCAGGAGGGGAGCAGTTCTTC. Protein product: CASSLVSGGEQFF. The full variable domain, in which reference TRBV7-8 and TRBJ2-1 provide the parts outside the CDR3, is GAGVSQSPRYKVAKRGQDVALRCDPISGHVSLFWYQQALGQGPEFLTYFQNEAQLDKSGLPSDRFFAERPEGSVSTLKIQRTQQEDSAVYLCASSLVSGGEQFFGPGTRLTVL.

The chain employs TRBV29-1 and TRBJ1-1; TRBD1 matches 10 bases. Germline values: CDR1 SQVTM, CDR2 ANQGSEA. V lost 7 bases and J lost 3; bases outside the gene matches: 5. The CDR3 covers 13 residues. CDR3 in amino acids: CSARTGGDTEAFF. The CDR3 nucleotides are TGCAGCGCCAGGACAGGGGGTGACACTGAAGCTTTCTTT.

The rearrangement uses TRBV28 and TRBJ2-1; perhaps TRBD2 as D (6 bases). V lost 2 bases and J 7 bases, leaving 12 bases between the germline ends. The CDR3 length is 14 residues. Germline V gene lookup returns CDR1 MDHEN and CDR2 SYDVKM. In DNA, the CDR3 is TGTGCCAGCAGTTTAGGGCTAGCGAAAAATGAGCAGTTCTTC. As protein: CASSLGLAKNEQFF.

The V call is TRBV9, the J call TRBJ2-1, with 11 bases identical to TRBD1. CDR1 is SGDLS and CDR2 is YYNGEE in the germline V gene. With V trimmed by 3 bases and J by 8 bases, 4 bases remained unmatched. The CDR3 contains 14 residues. The DNA of the CDR3 is TGTGCCAGCAGCGCCGGGGACAGGGGGTATGAGCAGTTCTTC. Its translation: CASSAGDRGYEQFF.

The V and J genes are TRBV7-2 and TRBJ2-3; 10 bases are a match to TRBD2. V lost 3 bases and J lost 5; bases outside the gene matches: 14. Germline lookup yields CDR1 SGHTA and CDR2 FQGNSA. CDR3 length equals 18 residues. CDR3 bases: TGTGCCAGCAGCTTGCCTTGGGGAGCGGGGGGGCCGAAAGATACGCAGTATTTT. It encodes CASSLPWGAGGPKDTQYF.

The chain uses TRBV7-9 and TRBJ2-1; D is undetermined. The CDR3 length is 15 residues. V was clipped by 0 bases and J by 5 bases, with 11 bases between them. Per the germline V gene, CDR1 is SEHNR and CDR2 is FQNEAQ (reference sequence). In DNA form, the CDR3 reads TGTGCCAGCAGCTTAGCAAAGCGAAAGAACAATGAGCAGTTCTTC. Translation: CASSLAKRKNNEQFF. The complete variable domain, with remaining parts taken from reference TRBV7-9 and TRBJ2-1, reads DTGVSQNPRHKITKRGQNVTFRCDPISEHNRLYWYRQTLGQGPEFLTYFQNEAQLEKSRLLSDRFSAERPKGSFSTLEIQRTEQGDSAMYLCASSLAKRKNNEQFFGPGTRLTVL.

The V gene is TRBV5-5, the J gene TRBJ2-7; perhaps TRBD1 as D (6 bases). The germline CDR1 and CDR2 sequences are SGHKS and YYEKEE (reference sequence). V was cut by 3 bases and J by 0 bases, with 16 bases left in between. This CDR3 has 16 residues. Here the CDR3 reads CASSWFGRGSSYEQYF. Here the CDR3 DNA reads TGTGCCAGCAGCTGGTTTGGAAGGGGGAGCTCCTACGAGCAGTACTTC.

This chain connects TRBV6-4 to TRBJ2-5, with 10 bases lining up with TRBD1. V shed 4 bases, J shed 2 bases, and the junction held 4 bases outside the gene matches. CDR1 MRHNA and CDR2 SNTAGT come from the germline V gene. The CDR3 length is 15 residues. CDR3 DNA sequence: TGTGCCAGCAGTGTGAGGACAGGGGGTCAAGAGACCCAGTACTTC. Its translation is CASSVRTGGQETQYF.

The chain links TRBV30 to TRBJ1-5; possibly TRBD1 for D (5 bases). The CDR3 runs to 15 residues. The V end was cut by 0 bases, the J end by 1 base, with 10 bases between. CDR1 and CDR2 (germline): GTSNPN, SVGIG (reference sequence). CDR3 DNA: TGTGCCTGGAGTGTTGACAGCGTAAGCAATCAGCCCCAGCATTTT. It is translated as CAWSVDSVSNQPQHF. Full variable domain (rest looked up from reference TRBV30 and TRBJ1-5): SQTIHQWPATLVQPVGSPLSLECTVEGTSNPNLYWYRQAAGRGLQLLFYSVGIGQISSEVPQNLSASRPQDRQFILSSKKLLLSDSGFYLCAWSVDSVSNQPQHFGDGTRLSIL.

For the CDR3, the DNA is TGTGCCAGCAGGGAGTCTGTCAGATATTCAGCTAACTATGGCTACACCTTC. It yields the protein CASRESVRYSANYGYTF. The gene calls are TRBV2 and TRBJ1-2; D ambiguous. The CDR3 extends over 17 amino acids. V lost 6 bases, J lost 0 bases, and 20 bases lay in between. The V gene's germline CDR1 is SNHLY and CDR2 FYNNEI.

Only a few counts were recorded for this clone. The chain links TRBV14 to TRBJ2-1; D is possibly TRBD1 (6 bases). This CDR3 spans 16 amino acids. Germline V CDR1 and CDR2: SGHDN, FVKESK. V lost 3 bases, J lost 5 bases, and 17 bases lay in between. The CDR3 DNA reads as TGTGCCAGCAGCCATAAACAGGGCTTGAGAGACAATGAGCAGTTCTTC. It encodes CASSHKQGLRDNEQFF.

The V gene is TRBV6-1, the J gene TRBJ2-7; 7 positions match TRBD1. Looked up from germline, CDR1 is MNHNS and CDR2 is SASEGT. V shed 6 bases, J shed 2 bases, and the junction held 7 bases outside the gene matches. The CDR3 has 14 amino acids. The CDR3 loop reads CASRSGGRAYEQYF. The CDR3 DNA sequence: TGTGCCAGCAGATCAGGGGGTCGGGCCTACGAGCAGTACTTC.